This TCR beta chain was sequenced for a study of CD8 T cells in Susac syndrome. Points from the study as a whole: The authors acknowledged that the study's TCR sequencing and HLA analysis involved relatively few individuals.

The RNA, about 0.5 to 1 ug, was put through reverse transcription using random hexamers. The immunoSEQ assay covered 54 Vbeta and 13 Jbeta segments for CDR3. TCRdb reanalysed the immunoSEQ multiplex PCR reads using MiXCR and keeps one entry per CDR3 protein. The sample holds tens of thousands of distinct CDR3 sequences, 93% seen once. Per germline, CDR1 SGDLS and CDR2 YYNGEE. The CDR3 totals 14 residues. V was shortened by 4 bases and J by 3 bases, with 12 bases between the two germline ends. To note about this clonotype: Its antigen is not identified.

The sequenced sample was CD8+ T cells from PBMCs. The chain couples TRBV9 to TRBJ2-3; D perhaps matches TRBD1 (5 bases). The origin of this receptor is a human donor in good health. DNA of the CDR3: TGTGCCAGCAGCCCAGAAGGGGCAACAGATACGCAGTATTTT. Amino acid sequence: CASSPEGATDTQYF.